What follows is one T cell receptor beta chain and its context. Its antigen is currently unknown. 60 Vbeta and 13 Jbeta primers were used in PCR. TCRdb's copy holds only in-frame clones and misses some; the assay was immunoSEQ multiplex PCR. The repertoire holds over 110,000 clones, with 65% to 85% as singletons. This sample is drawn from a study of cytomegalovirus exposure and HLA in healthy donors. Regarding the study as a whole: Certain indistinguishable V segments, among them TRBV6-2 and TRBV6-3, were excluded. Later analysis identified a missense DCLRE1C variant that was linked to TCR beta V- and J-gene trimming. Cytomegalovirus-associated TCR beta chains were listed, numbering 164.

V was clipped by 0 bases and J by 8 bases; unmatched bases: 9. The CDR3 sequence is 15 residues long. Germline V lookup: CDR1 GTSNPN, CDR2 SVGIG (reference sequence). This TCR came from a male donor in good health and CMV-seronegative. The chain joins TRBV30 to TRBJ2-2, with TRBD2 matching 7 bases. Sequencing was carried out using PBMCs. DNA for the CDR3: TGTGCCTGGAGTGTTGGCGGGAGCGCCGCGGGGGAGCTGTTTTTT. As protein: CAWSVGGSAAGELFF.